This T cell receptor (beta chain) was recovered during a study of blood T cell repertoires in COVID-19. Background on the study: Specimens from acute and convalescent COVID-19 originated in the United States, Italy and Spain. The analysed material was cDNA or gDNA that came from T cells, B-cell-depleted T cells, or PBMCs.

In the original workflow: Amplification with reference gene primers provided the estimates of nucleated cell counts. The method was immunoSEQ multiplex PCR; TCRdb's version includes in-frame clones alone and lacks a portion of them. That table supplies the V and J calls and clone size; D and trimming were determined from the DNA. This sample has over 350,000 clones, with 86% found just once. The CDR3 has 13 residues. Looked up from germline, CDR1 is SEHNR and CDR2 is FQNEAQ (reference sequence). Trimming removed 2 bases from V and 6 bases from J, with 9 bases in between. The sequence derives from a woman younger than 45 with active or convalescent COVID-19. The sequencing input was peripheral blood. The chain carries TRBV7-9 and TRBJ2-3; D remains ambiguous. The CDR3 region is CASSLRLSDTQYF. The CDR3, as DNA: TGTGCCAGCAGCTTACGGTTGAGTGATACGCAGTATTTT.